A single sample gave rise to the 22 T cell receptor beta chains below, sequenced in a study of blood T cell repertoires in COVID-19. This table comes from immunoSEQ multiplex PCR, and its TCRdb copy is limited to in-frame clones, with some not included. The sample consists of some 250,000 clones, around 84% of them appearing once. Material for sequencing was PBMCs or T cells enriched from blood (not recorded which). These receptor sequences come from a man aged 18 to 29 who had recovered from COVID-19.

The genes are TRBV6-1 and TRBJ1-4; D remains ambiguous. The V and J ends lost 2 bases and 4 bases respectively, with 11 bases between them. The CDR3 totals 15 residues. Germline CDR1 and CDR2: MNHNS and SASEGT. CDR3 in amino acids: CASSERGRDNEKLFF. CDR3 sequence (DNA): TGTGCCAGCAGTGAACGCGGACGGGATAATGAAAAACTGTTTTTT.

This clone was detected only a few times. The gene calls are TRBV15 and TRBJ1-2; D is unclear. V was clipped by 0 bases and J by 5 bases, with 13 bases between them. CDR1 LNHNV and CDR2 YYDKDF come from the germline V gene (reference sequence). The CDR3 has 15 residues. CDR3 protein: CATSRDLLTEYGYTF. The CDR3 nucleotides are TGTGCCACCAGCAGAGATCTTTTAACCGAGTATGGCTACACCTTC.

The chain has TRBV6-1 and TRBJ1-6; 7 nucleotides match TRBD1. The trim removed 0 bases at V and 9 bases at J, leaving 8 bases unmatched. The V gene's germline CDR1 is MNHNS and CDR2 SASEGT. This CDR3 is 16 amino acids long. CDR3 bases: TGTGCCAGCAGTGAAGCGCCCGCAGGGGGAGCTTCACCCCTCCACTTT. This codes for CASSEAPAGGASPLHF.

V is TRBV29-1 and J is TRBJ1-2; D call uncertain. Germline CDR1 and CDR2: SQVTM and ANQGSEA. This CDR3 spans 12 amino acids. V lost 1 base and J lost 7, with 10 bases in between. CDR3 DNA sequence: TGCAGCGTTGAAGCCCTCTTCGGTGGCTACACCTTC. The encoded protein is CSVEALFGGYTF.

The rearrangement uses TRBV2 and TRBJ2-7; TRBD1 agrees at 8 bases. Germline values: CDR1 SNHLY, CDR2 FYNNEI. This CDR3 comprises 16 residues. With 2 bases clipped from V and 0 bases from J, the junction kept 6 bases outside the gene matches. The CDR3 reads CASSEWAGGASYEQYF. CDR3 DNA: TGTGCCAGCAGTGAATGGGCAGGGGGCGCCTCCTACGAGCAGTACTTC.

The rearrangement links TRBV28 to TRBJ2-5; TRBD2 agrees at 8 bases. Germline V gene sequence: CDR1 MDHEN, CDR2 SYDVKM. The V segment lost 6 bases and the J segment 11 bases; nucleotides outside the gene matches: 11. This CDR3 comprises 13 residues. The CDR3 protein is CASRSGSLYHQYF. In DNA form, the CDR3 reads TGTGCCAGCAGAAGCGGGAGCCTATATCATCAGTACTTC.

The chain has TRBV4-2 and TRBJ1-3; D remains ambiguous. This CDR3 is 15 amino acids long. From germline, CDR1 is LGHNA and CDR2 YNFKEQ. Trimming removed 0 bases at V and 0 bases at J, with 6 bases between. The CDR3 here is CASSQDFSSGNTIYF. The CDR3 coding sequence is TGTGCCAGCAGCCAAGATTTTAGCTCTGGAAACACCATATATTTT.

The chain carries TRBV5-1 and TRBJ1-1; TRBD1 matches at 7 bases. Unmatched junction bases numbered 0, after V lost 0 bases and J lost 1 base. The CDR3 has 14 amino acids. Germline CDR1 reads SGHRS; CDR2 reads YFSETQ. CDR3 sequence reads: CASSLDRGNTEAFF. Written as DNA, the CDR3 is TGCGCCAGCAGCTTGGACAGGGGGAACACTGAAGCTTTCTTT.

V usage is TRBV7-2 and J usage is TRBJ1-2, with 8 bases that match TRBD1. The J segment lost 8 bases and the V segment lost 7 bases, leaving 6 bases of the junction unmatched. CDR3 length equals 12 residues. Germline CDR1 and CDR2: SGHTA and FQGNSA. CDR3 in amino acids: CASTYDRGGYTF. In DNA form, the CDR3 reads TGTGCCAGCACCTATGACAGGGGCGGCTACACCTTC.

The rearrangement uses TRBV7-2 and TRBJ1-2; 8 bases are shared with TRBD1. Per the germline V gene, CDR1 is SGHTA and CDR2 is FQGNSA. Trimming removed 4 bases from V and 3 bases from J; junction bases left unmatched: 4. This CDR3 is built from 14 residues. The CDR3 reads CASSSTTGDYGYTF. In DNA form, the CDR3 reads TGTGCCAGCAGCTCGACGACAGGGGACTATGGCTACACCTTC.

The rearrangement joins TRBV5-4 to TRBJ2-6; 7 nucleotides align to TRBD1. Trimming cost V 3 bases and J 1 base; bases outside gene matches: 7. This CDR3 contains 17 residues. Germline CDR1 reads SGHNT; CDR2 reads YYREEE (reference sequence). This CDR3 reads CASSSGTVESGANVLTF. The CDR3 DNA follows: TGTGCCAGCAGCTCGGGGACAGTAGAATCTGGGGCCAACGTCCTGACTTTC.

The chain carries TRBV7-8 and TRBJ2-5; TRBD2 agrees at 10 bases. Trimming at V came to 5 bases and at J to 3 bases, leaving 9 bases not matched to a gene. Germline CDR1 SGHVS, CDR2 FQNEAQ. The CDR3 is made up of 16 amino acids. CDR3 bases: TGTGCCAGCAGCCGTCTAGCGGGAGAATTTGAAGAGACCCAGTACTTC. Translating it yields CASSRLAGEFEETQYF.

The rearrangement joins TRBV18 to TRBJ2-1; 14 positions agree with TRBD2. The ends lost 3 bases at V and 7 bases at J; junction bases unmatched: 2. Germline assignment: CDR1 KGHSH and CDR2 LQKENI. This CDR3 comprises 15 residues. As DNA, the CDR3 is TGTGCCAGCTCACCGGGACTAGCGGGAGAGAATGAGCAGTTCTTC. Amino acid sequence: CASSPGLAGENEQFF.

The chain has TRBV18 and TRBJ1-3; a possible D gene is TRBD1 (5 bases). The V and J ends lost 2 bases and 0 bases respectively, with 11 bases between them. The CDR3 consists of 16 residues. The germline CDR1 and CDR2 sequences are KGHSH and LQKENI. The CDR3 region has the DNA TGTGCCAGCTCACCATCGACAGCCTACTCTGGAAACACCATATATTTT. It translates to CASSPSTAYSGNTIYF.

The rearrangement uses TRBV2 and TRBJ1-1; 8 bases match TRBD1. In germline, CDR1 is SNHLY, CDR2 FYNNEI. The CDR3 spans 14 residues. Losses at the gene ends were 6 bases for V and 1 base for J; bases not matched to a gene: 4. The DNA for the CDR3 is TGTGCCAGCAGGCCGGACAGGGCGAACACTGAAGCTTTCTTT. Translated, it gives CASRPDRANTEAFF.

The V gene is TRBV7-2, the J gene TRBJ2-1; the D is unclear. The germline V gene encodes CDR1 SGHTA and CDR2 FQGNSA. The CDR3 is made up of 14 amino acids. The V gene lost 1 base and the J gene lost 4 bases, with 8 bases spanning the gap. CDR3 in DNA: TGTGCCAGCAGCTTAGGTGGCAGATACAATGAGCAGTTCTTC. It is translated as CASSLGGRYNEQFF.

The chain uses TRBV7-8 and TRBJ1-2; no clear D. V gave up 4 bases and J gave up 2 bases, with 11 bases separating them. This CDR3 contains 14 residues. Germline CDR1 and CDR2: SGHVS and FQNEAQ. The CDR3 sequence is CASSSYDGNYGYTF. DNA for the CDR3: TGTGCCAGCAGCTCCTACGACGGGAACTATGGCTACACCTTC.

The CDR3 sequence is CASSPDSALNTEAFF. The CDR3 DNA follows: TGCGCCAGCAGCCCAGACAGCGCTTTGAACACTGAAGCTTTCTTT. This chain links TRBV5-1 with TRBJ1-1, with TRBD1 as a possible D gene (5 bases). V was clipped by 4 bases and J by 0 bases, with 13 bases between them. The CDR3 loop spans 15 amino acids. Germline assignment: CDR1 SGHRS and CDR2 YFSETQ.

The V and J genes are TRBV18 and TRBJ2-2; 9 bases line up with TRBD2. The CDR3 is 15 amino acids. V lost 8 bases and J lost 0; bases outside the gene matches: 4. Germline CDR1 is KGHSH and CDR2 is LQKENI. CDR3 bases: TGTGCCAGCGCCGGACTAGCGCCGAACACCGGGGAGCTGTTTTTT. Translation: CASAGLAPNTGELFF.

The chain is built from TRBV5-5 and TRBJ1-4, with D unclear. The CDR3 covers 12 residues. CDR1 is SGHKS, CDR2 YYEKEE, per germline (reference sequence). The ends were cut back, 6 bases at V and 7 bases at J, with 10 bases in the middle. Here the CDR3 reads CASTRGGEKLFF. The CDR3 nucleotides are TGTGCCAGCACGCGGGGTGGTGAAAAACTGTTTTTT.

This chain connects TRBV7-9 to TRBJ2-3; 7 bases align to TRBD2. CDR1 is SEHNR, CDR2 FQNEAQ, per germline (reference sequence). The V segment lost 4 bases and the J segment 2 bases; nucleotides outside the gene matches: 9. The length of the CDR3 is 16 residues. CDR3 region: CASSSRGLVSTDTQYF. The CDR3 nucleotides read TGTGCCAGCAGCTCAAGAGGACTAGTTTCCACAGATACGCAGTATTTT.

CDR3 protein: CASSSTGGMDTQYF. The DNA for the CDR3 is TGTGCCAGCAGCTCGACAGGGGGCATGGATACGCAGTATTTT. The rearrangement links TRBV7-2 to TRBJ2-3; 10 nucleotides match TRBD1. The trim removed 4 bases at V and 6 bases at J, leaving 4 bases unmatched. This CDR3 has 14 amino acids. Germline CDR1 SGHTA, CDR2 FQGNSA.